This is a list of T cell receptor beta chains from one sample in a study of blood T cell repertoires in COVID-19. Profiled with immunoSEQ multiplex PCR; TCRdb holds only in-frame clones, not every one. This table holds about 400,000 clones, around 92% found once. The sequenced material came from peripheral blood. The receptors stem from a man aged 40-49 years with acute or convalescent COVID-19. Both conserved end residues are part of each CDR3. Each record gives: clone size, J gene, D gene, V gene, CDR3 protein, CDR3 DNA. D genes are given only for firm matches. Clone size is given for some rows only: seen once, a few or many times, or a class if the clone is expanded.

clone_size: NA; j_call: TRBJ1-1; d_call: TRBD1; v_call: TRBV6-5; cdr3_aa: CASSYNRGSTEAFF; cdr3_nt: TGTGCCAGCAGTTACAACAGGGGAAGCACTGAAGCTTTCTTT
clone_size: NA; j_call: TRBJ2-7; d_call: NA; v_call: TRBV19; cdr3_aa: CASRFRDIYGPSRYEQYF; cdr3_nt: TGTGCCAGTAGGTTCCGGGACATATATGGTCCTTCGAGATACGAGCAGTACTTC
clone_size: NA; j_call: TRBJ1-2; d_call: TRBD1; v_call: TRBV4-2; cdr3_aa: CASSHEGQGKYGYTF; cdr3_nt: TGTGCCAGCAGCCATGAGGGACAGGGGAAATATGGCTACACCTTC
clone_size: NA; j_call: TRBJ1-5; d_call: NA; v_call: TRBV19; cdr3_aa: CASKREEAIGNQPQHF; cdr3_nt: TGTGCCAGTAAGAGGGAGGAGGCAATTGGCAATCAGCCCCAGCATTTT
clone_size: NA; j_call: TRBJ1-1; d_call: NA; v_call: TRBV27; cdr3_aa: CASSLQGRGTEAFF; cdr3_nt: TGTGCCAGCAGTTTACAGGGGAGAGGGACTGAAGCTTTCTTT
clone_size: NA; j_call: TRBJ2-7; d_call: NA; v_call: TRBV7-8; cdr3_aa: CASSLASAGGYEQYF; cdr3_nt: TGTGCCAGCAGCTTAGCGTCGGCGGGTGGATACGAGCAGTACTTC
clone_size: NA; j_call: TRBJ2-3; d_call: TRBD2; v_call: TRBV14; cdr3_aa: CASSQESPLAGGSSQYF; cdr3_nt: TGTGCCAGCAGCCAAGAGAGCCCACTAGCGGGAGGGTCTTCGCAGTATTTT
clone_size: many; j_call: TRBJ2-3; d_call: TRBD1; v_call: TRBV6-4; cdr3_aa: CASSDGGQGGDTQYF; cdr3_nt: TGTGCCAGCAGTGACGGGGGACAGGGAGGAGATACGCAGTATTTT
clone_size: NA; j_call: TRBJ1-5; d_call: TRBD1; v_call: TRBV28; cdr3_aa: CASSKSRDRVQPQHF; cdr3_nt: TGTGCCAGCAGTAAAAGCCGGGACAGGGTTCAGCCCCAGCATTTT
clone_size: NA; j_call: TRBJ2-7; d_call: NA; v_call: TRBV7-9; cdr3_aa: CASSPIPARGYEQYF; cdr3_nt: TGTGCCAGCAGCCCAATACCCGCACGGGGCTACGAGCAGTACTTC
clone_size: once; j_call: TRBJ2-7; d_call: TRBD2; v_call: TRBV6-5; cdr3_aa: CASRAGNSYEQYF; cdr3_nt: TGTGCCAGCAGAGCGGGAAACTCCTACGAGCAGTACTTC
clone_size: NA; j_call: TRBJ1-2; d_call: NA; v_call: TRBV18; cdr3_aa: CASSAGIHGYTF; cdr3_nt: TGTGCCAGCTCGGCCGGGATACATGGCTACACCTTC
clone_size: few; j_call: TRBJ2-5; d_call: TRBD2; v_call: TRBV30; cdr3_aa: CAWKRGLAGGQETQYF; cdr3_nt: TGTGCCTGGAAGAGAGGACTAGCGGGGGGTCAAGAGACCCAGTACTTC
clone_size: NA; j_call: TRBJ1-1; d_call: NA; v_call: TRBV5-1; cdr3_aa: CASSSPGSMNTEAFF; cdr3_nt: TGCGCCAGCAGCTCACCAGGGTCTATGAACACTGAAGCTTTCTTT
clone_size: NA; j_call: TRBJ1-5; d_call: NA; v_call: TRBV2; cdr3_aa: CASTGQYSNQPQHF; cdr3_nt: TGTGCCAGCACTGGACAGTATAGCAATCAGCCCCAGCATTTT
clone_size: NA; j_call: TRBJ2-2; d_call: NA; v_call: TRBV27; cdr3_aa: CASGGGGANTGELFF; cdr3_nt: TGTGCCAGTGGGGGGGGCGGCGCGAACACCGGGGAGCTGTTTTTT
clone_size: NA; j_call: TRBJ1-2; d_call: TRBD1; v_call: TRBV6-2/TRBV6-3; cdr3_aa: CASSPGTGKGYYGYTF; cdr3_nt: TGTGCCAGCAGCCCTGGGACAGGGAAAGGATACTATGGCTACACCTTC
clone_size: NA; j_call: TRBJ1-2; d_call: NA; v_call: TRBV19; cdr3_aa: CASSKAGSNYGYTF; cdr3_nt: TGTGCCAGTAGTAAGGCAGGGTCTAACTATGGCTACACCTTC
clone_size: NA; j_call: TRBJ2-5; d_call: NA; v_call: TRBV9; cdr3_aa: CASSVSWTYQETQYF; cdr3_nt: TGTGCCAGCAGCGTAAGCTGGACATACCAAGAGACCCAGTACTTC
clone_size: NA; j_call: TRBJ2-5; d_call: TRBD1; v_call: TRBV7-2; cdr3_aa: CASSLSGTAQETQYF; cdr3_nt: TGTGCCAGCAGCTTGTCCGGGACAGCTCAAGAGACCCAGTACTTC
clone_size: NA; j_call: TRBJ2-7; d_call: NA; v_call: TRBV7-2; cdr3_aa: CASSPQAGVDYEQYF; cdr3_nt: TGTGCCAGCAGCCCCCAGGCGGGCGTGGACTACGAGCAGTACTTC
clone_size: NA; j_call: TRBJ2-3; d_call: NA; v_call: TRBV25-1; cdr3_aa: CASSGQSTDTQYF; cdr3_nt: TGTGCCAGCAGTGGCCAGAGCACAGATACGCAGTATTTT
clone_size: NA; j_call: TRBJ2-7; d_call: TRBD2; v_call: TRBV11-2; cdr3_aa: CASRTTGGPFNEQYF; cdr3_nt: TGTGCCAGCCGTACTACGGGGGGGCCGTTCAACGAGCAGTACTTC
clone_size: NA; j_call: TRBJ2-7; d_call: NA; v_call: TRBV28; cdr3_aa: CASSSLKQYF; cdr3_nt: TGTGCCAGCAGTTCTTTAAAGCAGTACTTC
clone_size: NA; j_call: TRBJ2-5; d_call: NA; v_call: TRBV9; cdr3_aa: CASSFGGFQNQETQYF; cdr3_nt: TGTGCCAGCAGCTTTGGGGGGTTCCAAAACCAAGAGACCCAGTACTTC
clone_size: NA; j_call: TRBJ2-1; d_call: TRBD1; v_call: TRBV7-9; cdr3_aa: CAIHPGQGNNEQFF; cdr3_nt: TGTGCCATCCATCCGGGACAGGGGAACAATGAGCAGTTCTTC
clone_size: NA; j_call: TRBJ2-7; d_call: TRBD1; v_call: TRBV7-9; cdr3_aa: CASSSRIGGDRAYEQYF; cdr3_nt: TGTGCCAGCAGCTCTAGGATCGGTGGGGACAGAGCCTACGAGCAGTACTTC
clone_size: NA; j_call: TRBJ2-7; d_call: NA; v_call: TRBV5-4; cdr3_aa: CASSWRSEQYF; cdr3_nt: TGTGCCAGCAGCTGGAGATCCGAGCAGTACTTC
clone_size: NA; j_call: TRBJ1-6; d_call: NA; v_call: TRBV15; cdr3_aa: CATSRRRQNSPLHF; cdr3_nt: TGTGCCACCAGCAGACGCCGACAGAATTCACCCCTCCACTTT
clone_size: NA; j_call: TRBJ1-6; d_call: TRBD1; v_call: TRBV6-2/TRBV6-3; cdr3_aa: CASSAPGQGNSPLHF; cdr3_nt: TGTGCCAGCAGCGCCCCGGGACAGGGGAATTCACCCCTCCACTTT
clone_size: few; j_call: TRBJ1-1; d_call: NA; v_call: TRBV11-1; cdr3_aa: CASSLEGSGALPEAFF; cdr3_nt: TGTGCCAGCAGCTTAGAGGGGAGCGGGGCCCTCCCTGAAGCTTTCTTT
clone_size: NA; j_call: TRBJ1-2; d_call: NA; v_call: TRBV7-3; cdr3_aa: CASSLGGSSGYTF; cdr3_nt: TGTGCCAGCAGCTTAGGTGGTAGTTCCGGCTACACCTTC
clone_size: NA; j_call: TRBJ1-2; d_call: NA; v_call: TRBV3-1/TRBV3-2; cdr3_aa: CASSQTVYGYTF; cdr3_nt: TGTGCCAGCAGCCAAACGGTGTATGGCTACACCTTC
clone_size: NA; j_call: TRBJ1-4; d_call: NA; v_call: TRBV20-1; cdr3_aa: CSASATNEKLFF; cdr3_nt: TGCAGTGCTAGTGCGACTAATGAAAAACTGTTTTTT
clone_size: NA; j_call: TRBJ2-5; d_call: NA; v_call: TRBV3-1/TRBV3-2; cdr3_aa: CASTREGGSTQYF; cdr3_nt: TGTGCCAGCACCAGAGAAGGGGGTTCGACCCAGTACTTC
clone_size: NA; j_call: TRBJ1-4; d_call: TRBD1; v_call: TRBV27; cdr3_aa: CASRRDRVRENEKLFF; cdr3_nt: TGTGCCAGCAGGAGGGACAGGGTTCGAGAAAATGAAAAACTGTTTTTT
clone_size: NA; j_call: TRBJ1-1; d_call: TRBD1; v_call: TRBV7-6; cdr3_aa: CASSLIPLRRQGDFVENTEAFF; cdr3_nt: TGTGCCAGCAGCTTGATTCCACTTAGGAGACAGGGTGATTTTGTAGAGAACACTGAAGCTTTCTTT
clone_size: NA; j_call: TRBJ2-7; d_call: TRBD1; v_call: TRBV30; cdr3_aa: CAWSATGAGEQYF; cdr3_nt: TGTGCCTGGAGTGCGACAGGGGCGGGCGAGCAGTACTTC
clone_size: NA; j_call: TRBJ2-5; d_call: NA; v_call: TRBV19; cdr3_aa: CASSTRGSLYF; cdr3_nt: TGTGCCAGTAGTACCCGTGGCAGTTTGTACTTC
clone_size: NA; j_call: TRBJ2-7; d_call: NA; v_call: TRBV7-9; cdr3_aa: CASSWAGTYETVNTYEQYF; cdr3_nt: TGTGCCAGCAGCTGGGCCGGGACTTACGAAACCGTAAACACCTACGAGCAGTACTTC
clone_size: NA; j_call: TRBJ1-1; d_call: NA; v_call: TRBV12-3/TRBV12-4; cdr3_aa: CASSSNTEAFF; cdr3_nt: TGTGCCAGCAGCTCGAACACTGAAGCTTTCTTT
clone_size: NA; j_call: TRBJ2-7; d_call: TRBD1; v_call: TRBV29-1; cdr3_aa: CSVGGTGAMYEQYF; cdr3_nt: TGCAGCGTTGGAGGGACAGGGGCTATGTACGAGCAGTACTTC
clone_size: NA; j_call: TRBJ2-1; d_call: TRBD2; v_call: TRBV7-2; cdr3_aa: CASSLAASGGGYNEQFF; cdr3_nt: TGTGCCAGCAGCTTAGCCGCTAGCGGGGGGGGCTACAATGAGCAGTTCTTC
clone_size: NA; j_call: TRBJ1-5; d_call: NA; v_call: TRBV19; cdr3_aa: CASSPGRNQPQHF; cdr3_nt: TGTGCCAGTAGCCCAGGCCGCAATCAGCCCCAGCATTTT
clone_size: NA; j_call: TRBJ1-6; d_call: NA; v_call: TRBV14; cdr3_aa: CASSQRIANSPLHF; cdr3_nt: TGTGCCAGCAGCCAGAGGATAGCTAATTCACCCCTCCACTTT